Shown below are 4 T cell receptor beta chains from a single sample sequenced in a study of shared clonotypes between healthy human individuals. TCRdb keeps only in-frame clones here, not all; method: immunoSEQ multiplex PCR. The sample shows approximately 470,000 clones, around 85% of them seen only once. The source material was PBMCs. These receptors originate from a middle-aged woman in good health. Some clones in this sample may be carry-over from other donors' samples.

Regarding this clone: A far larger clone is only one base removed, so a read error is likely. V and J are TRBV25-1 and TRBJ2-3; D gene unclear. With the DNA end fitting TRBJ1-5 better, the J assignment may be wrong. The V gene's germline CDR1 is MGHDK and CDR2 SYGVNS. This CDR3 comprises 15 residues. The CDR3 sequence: CASSSRLAGTDTQHF. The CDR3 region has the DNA TGTGCCAGCAGTTCTAGACTAGCAGGCACAGATACGCAGCATTTT.

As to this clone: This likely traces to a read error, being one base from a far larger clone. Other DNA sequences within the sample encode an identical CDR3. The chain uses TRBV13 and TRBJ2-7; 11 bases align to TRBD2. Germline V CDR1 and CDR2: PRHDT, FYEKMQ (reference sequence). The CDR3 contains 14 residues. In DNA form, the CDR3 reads TGCGCCAGCAGCTCCTGGACTAGCGGGTACGAGCAGTACTTC. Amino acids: CASSSWTSGYEQYF. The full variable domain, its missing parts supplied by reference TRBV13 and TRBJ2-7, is AAGVIQSPRHLIKEKRETATLKCYPIPRHDTVYWYQQGPGQDPQFLISFYEKMQSDKGSIPDRFSAQQFSDYHSELNMSSLELGDSALYFCASSSWTSGYEQYFGPGTRLTVT.

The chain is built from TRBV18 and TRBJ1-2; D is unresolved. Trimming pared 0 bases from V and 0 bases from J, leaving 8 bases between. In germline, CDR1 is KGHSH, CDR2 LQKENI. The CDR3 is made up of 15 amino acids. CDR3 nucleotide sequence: TGTGCCAGCTCACCACCGGGTAGAACTAACTATGGCTACACCTTC. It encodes CASSPPGRTNYGYTF.

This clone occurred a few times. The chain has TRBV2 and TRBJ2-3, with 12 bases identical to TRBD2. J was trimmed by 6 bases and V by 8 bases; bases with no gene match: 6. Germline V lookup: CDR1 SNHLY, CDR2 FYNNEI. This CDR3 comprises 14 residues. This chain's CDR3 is CASDRTSGMDTQYF. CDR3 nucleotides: TGTGCCAGCGATAGGACTAGCGGGATGGATACGCAGTATTTT.